Each of the 31 T cell receptor beta chains below was sequenced from the same sample in a study of cytomegalovirus exposure and HLA in healthy donors (dated by TCRdb to between 2016 and 2019). The method behind the library was the immunoSEQ multiplex PCR assay. For the multiplex PCR, a mixture combining 60 forward primers for TCR Vbeta segments and 13 reverse primers for TCR Jbeta segments was used. Here the immuneACCESS table is served through TCRdb, limited to in-frame sequences with V and J called. Missing clones are a known gap in these copies; in checked studies unresolved V genes cover under half, and the rest lacks a known reason. This sample gives 160,000 or so clones in total; more than 60% of them show up just once. Of the sample, 1.3% to 1.5% falls within the top ten clones. Sequencing input: PBMCs. The receptors originated from a young woman in good health and CMV-seronegative.

This clone appeared once. V gene TRBV28 combines with J gene TRBJ1-2, with D possibly matching TRBD1 (6 bases). This CDR3 contains 13 residues. V was trimmed by 6 bases and J by 5 bases, leaving 13 bases between them. Germline-derived CDR1 and CDR2 are MDHEN and SYDVKM. The CDR3: CASSHRTAYGYTF. CDR3 in DNA: TGTGCCAGCAGCCACCGGACAGCTTATGGCTACACCTTC.

The chain carries TRBV7-6 and TRBJ1-2; D is possibly TRBD1 (6 bases). V was pared by 5 bases and J by 0 bases, with 16 bases between. CDR1 is SGHVS, CDR2 FNYEAQ, per germline. The CDR3 sequence is 16 residues long. The chain's CDR3 is CASSPRQDPANYGYTF. The CDR3 nucleotides are TGTGCCAGCAGCCCACGACAGGACCCAGCTAACTATGGCTACACCTTC. The full variable domain, in which reference TRBV7-6 and TRBJ1-2 provide the parts outside the CDR3, is GAGVSQSPRYKVTKRGQDVALRCDPISGHVSLYWYRQALGQGPEFLTYFNYEAQQDKSGLPNDRFSAERPEGSISTLTIQRTEQRDSAMYRCASSPRQDPANYGYTFGSGTRLTVV.

The chain carries TRBV6-6 and TRBJ1-5; 7 bases map to TRBD1. This CDR3 contains 15 residues. CDR1 is MNHNY, CDR2 SVGAGI, per germline (reference sequence). V was clipped by 6 bases and J by 7 bases; unmatched bases: 12. CDR3 sequence (DNA): TGTGCCAGCAGCGCAGGGACAGTGGGATCACAGCCCCAGCATTTT. The encoded protein is CASSAGTVGSQPQHF.

Remarks on this clone: Other DNA sequences in this sample translate to the same CDR3. CDR3: CASSRGLAGETQYF. For the CDR3, the DNA is TGTGCCAGCAGCCGCGGACTAGCGGGTGAGACCCAGTACTTC. V is TRBV28 and J is TRBJ2-5, with 11 positions matching TRBD2. Germline V gene sequence: CDR1 MDHEN, CDR2 SYDVKM. V dropped 6 bases and J dropped 5; count of bases not matched to a gene: 5. The CDR3 totals 14 residues.

The rearrangement links TRBV18 to TRBJ1-1, with 8 bases that match TRBD1. The V gene end was trimmed by 3 bases and the J gene end by 6 bases; junction bases not matched to a gene: 9. Per the germline V gene, CDR1 is KGHSH and CDR2 is LQKENI. The CDR3 spans 15 residues. This CDR3 reads CASSPQYTGGPEAFF. The CDR3, as DNA: TGTGCCAGCTCACCTCAGTACACAGGGGGGCCTGAAGCTTTCTTT.

J is TRBJ1-2 and V is TRBV5-8; 8 bases align to TRBD1. The CDR3 extends over 14 amino acids. V gave up 2 bases and J gave up 7 bases; unmatched junction bases: 7. Germline CDR1 and CDR2: SGHTS and YDEGEE. CDR3 region: CASSFAQGVFGYTF. DNA for the CDR3: TGTGCCAGCAGCTTCGCACAGGGGGTTTTTGGCTACACCTTC.

This chain connects TRBV5-6 to TRBJ2-2; TRBD2 agrees at 10 bases. The CDR3 loop spans 17 amino acids. J was trimmed by 4 bases and V by 0 bases; bases with no gene match: 6. CDR1 SGHDT and CDR2 YYEEEE come from the germline V gene. The CDR3 reads CASSLARSGRATGELFF. As DNA, the CDR3 is TGTGCCAGCAGCTTGGCCAGAAGCGGGAGGGCCACCGGGGAGCTGTTTTTT.

The chain recombines TRBV7-6 with TRBJ2-3; TRBD1 matches 7 bases. Trimming took 5 bases from V and 4 from J; bases not matched to a gene: 3. This CDR3 is built from 13 residues. Germline loops: CDR1 SGHVS, CDR2 FNYEAQ. CDR3 nucleotides: TGTGCCAGCAGCACTCAGGGGGCAGATACGCAGTATTTT. Amino acids: CASSTQGADTQYF.

This clone came up once. V and J are TRBV11-2 and TRBJ2-2; possible D gene TRBD2, 5 bases. The CDR3 extends over 17 amino acids. Germline V gene sequence: CDR1 SGHAT, CDR2 FQNNGV. V was cut by 1 base and J by 7 bases, with 19 bases left in between. The CDR3 sequence: CASSLVGLAYGNGELFF. The CDR3 bases are TGTGCCAGCAGCTTAGTCGGGCTAGCCTATGGAAACGGGGAGCTGTTTTTT.

The chain links TRBV30 to TRBJ2-5; D call uncertain. The CDR3 is 12 residues long. Germline V gives CDR1 GTSNPN, CDR2 SVGIG (reference sequence). V shed 7 bases and J shed 0 bases, with 9 bases lying between them. The CDR3 protein is CALTTYQETQYF. The CDR3 bases are TGTGCCTTGACAACATACCAAGAGACCCAGTACTTC.

The genes are TRBV18 and TRBJ2-6; the D gene is possibly TRBD1 (6 bases). V was cut by 3 bases and J by 0 bases, with 15 bases left in between. CDR3 size: 18 residues. From germline, CDR1 is KGHSH and CDR2 LQKENI. This CDR3 is CASSPGQPQTSGANVLTF. The CDR3 DNA follows: TGTGCCAGCTCACCTGGACAGCCTCAGACCTCTGGGGCCAACGTCCTGACTTTC.

The chain uses TRBV25-1 and TRBJ2-2, with a tentative D call TRBD1 (5 bases). From germline, CDR1 is MGHDK and CDR2 SYGVNS. The CDR3 runs 16 residues. Trimming removed 3 bases from V and 5 bases from J, with 16 bases in between. This CDR3 is CASSEPKFGATGELFF. Here the CDR3 DNA reads TGTGCCAGCAGTGAGCCTAAGTTTGGGGCAACCGGGGAGCTGTTTTTT.

This clone was observed a handful of times. The chain is built from TRBV7-2 and TRBJ1-5; tentative D call: TRBD1 (6 bases). This CDR3 is built from 14 residues. The V and J ends lost 4 bases and 4 bases respectively, with 11 bases between them. Germline loops: CDR1 SGHTA, CDR2 FQGNSA. DNA for the CDR3: TGTGCCAGCAGCTCACAGGGCGGAAATCAGCCCCAGCATTTT. Translating it yields CASSSQGGNQPQHF.

This clone was observed a handful of times. The genes are TRBV7-3 and TRBJ2-3, with 11 bases aligning to TRBD2. This CDR3 is 17 amino acids long. Germline V CDR1 and CDR2: SGHTA, FQGTGA. V shed 5 bases, J shed 6 bases, and the junction held 13 bases outside the gene matches. DNA for the CDR3: TGTGCCAGCAGCCCAGACCCACCTAGCGGGGGGACGGATACGCAGTATTTT. Translating it yields CASSPDPPSGGTDTQYF. The full variable domain, with the rest looked up from reference TRBV7-3 and TRBJ2-3, is GAGVSQTPSNKVTEKGKYVELRCDPISGHTALYWYRQSLGQGPEFLIYFQGTGAADDSGLPNDRFFAVRPEGSVSTLKIQRTERGDSAVYLCASSPDPPSGGTDTQYFGPGTRLTVL.

On this clone: The same CDR3 also results from other DNA sequences found in this sample. DNA for the CDR3: TGTGCCAGCAGCTTACTAGCTAGTTACAATGAGCAGTTCTTC. Translation gives CASSLLASYNEQFF. V is TRBV7-2 and J is TRBJ2-1; TRBD2 might be the D (5 bases). Between the trimmed V and J ends, which lost 2 bases and 4 bases, there was a span of 9 bases. The germline V gene has CDR1 SGHTA and CDR2 FQGNSA. The CDR3 loop spans 14 amino acids.

V usage is TRBV6-1 and J usage is TRBJ1-5; tentative D call: TRBD1 (6 bases). V lost 6 bases, J lost 4 bases, and 10 bases lay in between. The CDR3 contains 13 residues. Germline V CDR1 and CDR2: MNHNS, SASEGT. Here the CDR3 reads CASRSGQNQPQHF. In DNA form, the CDR3 reads TGTGCCAGCAGGAGCGGACAGAATCAGCCCCAGCATTTT.

The chain combines TRBV13 with TRBJ2-7; the match to TRBD1 covers 9 bases. CDR1 and CDR2 from the germline V gene are PRHDT and FYEKMQ (reference sequence). This CDR3 spans 14 amino acids. J lost 4 bases, V lost 0 bases, and 1 base had no gene match. The CDR3 is CASSLGDRGYEQYF. CDR3 DNA sequence: TGTGCCAGCAGCTTAGGGGACAGGGGTTACGAGCAGTACTTC.

The table lists this clone with a few counts. The chain combines TRBV7-8 with TRBJ2-1, with TRBD1 as a possible D gene (5 bases). V was cut by 4 bases and J by 12 bases, with 16 bases left in between. Germline V lookup: CDR1 SGHVS, CDR2 FQNEAQ. This CDR3 comprises 13 residues. CDR3: CASSSLDRIGQFF. For the CDR3, the DNA is TGTGCCAGCAGCTCGCTTGACAGAATTGGGCAGTTCTTC.

V is TRBV5-1 and J is TRBJ1-6; weak D call: TRBD1 (5 bases). The CDR3 extends over 16 amino acids. Trimming cost V 3 bases and J 0 bases, with 10 bases left between them. CDR1 and CDR2 (germline): SGHRS, YFSETQ. DNA of the CDR3: TGCGCCAGCAGCTCTCAGGGTAGCTCCTATAATTCACCCCTCCACTTT. Encoded protein: CASSSQGSSYNSPLHF.

This clone was found once. An end of the junction differs from the germline gene, which may be a read error. The V and J genes are TRBV2 and TRBJ1-2; the match to TRBD1 covers 7 bases. The CDR3 totals 11 residues. Germline V lookup: CDR1 SNHLY, CDR2 FYNNEI. DNA of the CDR3: TGTGCCAGCAGTCCGAACAGGGGACCTCGCTTC. Its translation: CASSPNRGPRF.

This clone appeared a single time. The CDR3, as DNA: TGTGCCAGCAGCTCGGACAGGAGCAATTCACCCCTCCACTTT. Translated: CASSSDRSNSPLHF. The V call is TRBV5-4, the J call TRBJ1-6, with 7 positions matching TRBD1. The germline CDR1 and CDR2 sequences are SGHNT and YYREEE (reference sequence). V gave up 3 bases and J gave up 7 bases; unmatched junction bases: 4. The CDR3 is 14 amino acids.

The gene calls are TRBV29-1 and TRBJ1-2; possibly TRBD1 for D (6 bases). The germline gives CDR1 SQVTM, CDR2 ANQGSEA. Trimming left V 3 bases short and J 5 bases short, with 10 bases between. This CDR3 region has 12 residues. DNA for the CDR3: TGCAGCGTTGAGGTGGGGGCGTATGGCTACACCTTC. Translating gives CSVEVGAYGYTF.

In nucleotides, the CDR3 is TGTGCCAGCAGTGGACCGACTAGATTCGGTGAGCAGTTCTTC. Translating gives CASSGPTRFGEQFF. The chain uses TRBV25-1 and TRBJ2-1; the D gene is possibly TRBD2 (6 bases). This CDR3 spans 14 amino acids. Trimming removed 4 bases at V and 9 bases at J, with 16 bases between. Germline assignment: CDR1 MGHDK and CDR2 SYGVNS.

CDR3 sequence: CASSRGTSNTEAFF. The CDR3 nucleotides are TGTGCCAGCAGTCGAGGGACATCGAACACTGAAGCTTTCTTT. The genes are TRBV6-5 and TRBJ1-1; TRBD1 is a possible D gene (6 bases). Looked up from germline, CDR1 is MNHEY and CDR2 is SVGAGI. This CDR3 spans 14 amino acids. The germline V and J ends were trimmed by 5 bases and 1 base, with 11 bases remaining between them.

In this sample, this clone turned up once. The V gene is TRBV11-2, the J gene TRBJ1-6, with a tentative D call TRBD1 (6 bases). Trimming shortened V by 4 bases and J by 7 bases, and 14 bases separated the two germline ends. The CDR3 covers 15 residues. Per the germline V gene, CDR1 is SGHAT and CDR2 is FQNNGV. The CDR3 bases are TGTGCCAGCAGCTCTTGGCGGGGGCGAAATTCACCCCTCCACTTT. This translates into CASSSWRGRNSPLHF.

The chain joins TRBV7-8 to TRBJ2-5, with D uncertain. Trimming cost V 4 bases and J 5 bases, with 14 bases left between them. Germline loops: CDR1 SGHVS, CDR2 FQNEAQ. The CDR3 is made up of 14 amino acids. CDR3 in DNA: TGTGCCAGCAGCTCCTACTACCCAGAGGAGACCCAGTACTTC. Protein product: CASSSYYPEETQYF.

This sequence joins TRBV27 and TRBJ2-1; D may be TRBD2 (6 bases). The V end lost 4 bases, the J end lost 10 bases, and 11 bases lay between the germline ends. This CDR3 contains 12 residues. Germline V lookup: CDR1 MNHEY, CDR2 SMNVEV (reference sequence). The CDR3 DNA is TGTGCCAGCAGTTATTGGGGGGACGAGCAGTTCTTC. It specifies CASSYWGDEQFF.

The V call is TRBV7-8, the J call TRBJ1-2, with 7 bases lining up with TRBD1. Germline V lookup: CDR1 SGHVS, CDR2 FQNEAQ. The J segment lost 4 bases and the V segment lost 5 bases, leaving 10 bases of the junction unmatched. The length of the CDR3 is 15 residues. CDR3 DNA sequence: TGTGCCAGCAGCCCGTGGGACAGCTCGAGCTATGGCTACACCTTC. It yields the protein CASSPWDSSSYGYTF.

The CDR3, as DNA: TGTGCCAGCAGCTGGGACAGGGTCGGAAGGGAGACCCAGTACTTC. Amino acid sequence: CASSWDRVGRETQYF. The chain employs TRBV5-4 and TRBJ2-5; 9 nucleotides line up with TRBD1. V trimming: 3 bases; J trimming: 5 bases; junction bases outside the gene matches: 8. Germline CDR1 is SGHNT and CDR2 is YYREEE (reference sequence). CDR3 length equals 15 residues.

The chain carries TRBV27 and TRBJ1-3, with 7 bases lining up with TRBD1. CDR1 is MNHEY, CDR2 SMNVEV, per germline (reference sequence). The V and J ends lost 5 bases and 0 bases, in that order; junction bases with no gene match: 13. The CDR3 length is 18 residues. CDR3 residues: CASSPRGQPVLSGNTIYF. The CDR3, as DNA: TGTGCCAGCAGTCCCCGGGGACAGCCCGTCCTCTCTGGAAACACCATATATTTT.

This clone has just one count. The genes are TRBV30 and TRBJ2-7; TRBD2 might be the D (6 bases). Germline lookup yields CDR1 GTSNPN and CDR2 SVGIG (reference sequence). Between the trimmed V and J ends, which lost 1 base and 2 bases, there was a span of 18 bases. This CDR3 is 16 amino acids long. In DNA form, the CDR3 reads TGTGCCTGGAGTGCGAAGGGAGGTCATAGGGCCTACGAGCAGTACTTC. Translation gives CAWSAKGGHRAYEQYF. Complete variable domain (other parts from reference TRBV30 and TRBJ2-7): SQTIHQWPATLVQPVGSPLSLECTVEGTSNPNLYWYRQAAGRGLQLLFYSVGIGQISSEVPQNLSASRPQDRQFILSSKKLLLSDSGFYLCAWSAKGGHRAYEQYFGPGTRLTVT.